Shown below are 7 T cell receptor beta chains from a single sample sequenced in a study of T cells in severe cutaneous drug reactions. Carbamazepine had induced Stevens-Johnson syndrome or toxic epidermal necrolysis in the sequenced donors. Bulk and single-cell libraries used iRepertoire multiplex PCR with TCR subtype-specific primers. Following a re-call of the multiplex PCR reads, TCRdb has one entry per CDR3 protein and lacks DNA. This sample's table reports about 2,500 distinct CDR3 sequences. Input material: cells from a skin blister. These receptors originate from a human donor with toxic epidermal necrolysis, a severe cutaneous drug reaction.

V usage is TRBV7-2 and J usage is TRBJ2-3. The CDR3 is 12 amino acids. Germline CDR1 and CDR2: SGHTA and FQGNSA. The CDR3 sequence is CASSLDTDTQYF.

In terms of frequency, this clonotype is medium-sized. The gene calls are TRBV28 and TRBJ2-1; the D gene TCRdb calls, TRBD1, cannot be checked with no DNA. This CDR3 is built from 15 residues. Germline CDR1 and CDR2: MDHEN and SYDVKM. CDR3 protein: CASSPSRTARETQFF.

The V gene is TRBV2, the J gene TRBJ2-5; the D call from TCRdb, TRBD2, cannot be confirmed without DNA. Germline V lookup: CDR1 SNHLY, CDR2 FYNNEI. The CDR3 has 14 amino acids. The CDR3 here is CASIASGHQETQYF.

V is TRBV5-8 and J is TRBJ2-7. Germline V gene sequence: CDR1 SGHTS, CDR2 YDEGEE. This CDR3 is 13 amino acids long. CDR3 amino acids: CASSLSSSYEQYF.

In terms of frequency, this clonotype is medium-sized. The genes are TRBV12-3 or TRBV12-4 and TRBJ2-1; there is no DNA to check the TCRdb D call of TRBD2. This CDR3 is built from 15 residues. The CDR3 loop is CASSPTAGTYNEQFF.

According to its frequency, this clonotype is medium-sized. The chain recombines TRBV11-1 with TRBJ2-6; as DNA is missing, the TRBD1 call by TCRdb cannot be tested. The CDR3 loop spans 16 amino acids. Germline V gene sequence: CDR1 SGHAT, CDR2 FQDESV (reference sequence). CDR3 residues: CASSPQGSSGANVLTF.

This rearrangement joins TRBV18 to TRBJ1-2. The CDR3 contains 13 residues. Germline lookup yields CDR1 KGHSH and CDR2 LQKENI. The CDR3 is CASSPSDTRGYTF. Full variable domain (outside the CDR3, taken from reference TRBV18 and TRBJ1-2): NAGVMQNPRHLVRRRGQEARLRCSPMKGHSHVYWYRQLPEEGLKFMVYLQKENIIDESGMPKERFSAEFPKEGPSILRIQQVVRGDSAAYFCASSPSDTRGYTFGSGTRLTVV.